What follows are 4 T cell receptor beta chains derived from one specimen sequenced in a study of Ad26.COV2.S vaccination and SARS-CoV-2 variants. Documented treatment: some 19 received Ad26.COV2.S at low or high dose, single or two shots; several received placebo; per-sample allocation not given. It was on day 63 after the first vaccine or placebo injection that samples were taken. Repertoires were generated with immunoSEQ multiplex PCR, while TCRdb's copy carries only in-frame clones and drops some. The sample lists roughly 510,000 clones; around nine tenths were seen once. This material consisted of peripheral blood, taken in a trial of Ad26.COV2.S vaccine versus placebo. The receptors derive from a person aged 18-65 years who received the Ad26.COV2.S COVID-19 vaccine or a placebo.

The chain employs TRBV12-3 or TRBV12-4 and TRBJ2-7; no definite D call. Trimming took 2 bases from V and 2 from J, leaving 7 bases between them. The CDR3 consists of 13 residues. CDR3 region: CASSLHGAYEQYF. The CDR3 DNA reads as TGTGCCAGCAGTTTACACGGAGCCTACGAGCAGTACTTC.

V gene TRBV7-6 combines with J gene TRBJ2-5, with 10 bases fitting TRBD1. CDR1 and CDR2 from the germline V gene are SGHVS and FNYEAQ. This CDR3 has 15 residues. V shed 4 bases and J 5 bases; nucleotides not matched to a gene: 7. In DNA, the CDR3 is TGTGCCAGCAGCTATACCGGGACAGGGGCGGAGACCCAGTACTTC. Translating gives CASSYTGTGAETQYF.

The chain couples TRBV5-4 to TRBJ2-1; D remains unclear. This CDR3 region has 12 residues. Trimming took off 4 bases at V and 7 bases at J, with 9 bases between the two ends. CDR1 and CDR2 (germline): SGHNT, YYREEE (reference sequence). CDR3 coding DNA: TGTGCCAGCAGCGAAGGACCGAATGAGCAGTTCTTC. Translating it yields CASSEGPNEQFF.

The chain couples TRBV13 to TRBJ2-7; 9 bases fit TRBD1. Germline CDR1 and CDR2: PRHDT and FYEKMQ (reference sequence). V was pared by 5 bases and J by 7 bases, with 9 bases of the junction left unmatched. This CDR3 comprises 14 residues. In nucleotides, the CDR3 is TGTGCCAGCAGCACTGGTGGGACAGGGACTGAGCAGTACTTC. This translates into CASSTGGTGTEQYF.